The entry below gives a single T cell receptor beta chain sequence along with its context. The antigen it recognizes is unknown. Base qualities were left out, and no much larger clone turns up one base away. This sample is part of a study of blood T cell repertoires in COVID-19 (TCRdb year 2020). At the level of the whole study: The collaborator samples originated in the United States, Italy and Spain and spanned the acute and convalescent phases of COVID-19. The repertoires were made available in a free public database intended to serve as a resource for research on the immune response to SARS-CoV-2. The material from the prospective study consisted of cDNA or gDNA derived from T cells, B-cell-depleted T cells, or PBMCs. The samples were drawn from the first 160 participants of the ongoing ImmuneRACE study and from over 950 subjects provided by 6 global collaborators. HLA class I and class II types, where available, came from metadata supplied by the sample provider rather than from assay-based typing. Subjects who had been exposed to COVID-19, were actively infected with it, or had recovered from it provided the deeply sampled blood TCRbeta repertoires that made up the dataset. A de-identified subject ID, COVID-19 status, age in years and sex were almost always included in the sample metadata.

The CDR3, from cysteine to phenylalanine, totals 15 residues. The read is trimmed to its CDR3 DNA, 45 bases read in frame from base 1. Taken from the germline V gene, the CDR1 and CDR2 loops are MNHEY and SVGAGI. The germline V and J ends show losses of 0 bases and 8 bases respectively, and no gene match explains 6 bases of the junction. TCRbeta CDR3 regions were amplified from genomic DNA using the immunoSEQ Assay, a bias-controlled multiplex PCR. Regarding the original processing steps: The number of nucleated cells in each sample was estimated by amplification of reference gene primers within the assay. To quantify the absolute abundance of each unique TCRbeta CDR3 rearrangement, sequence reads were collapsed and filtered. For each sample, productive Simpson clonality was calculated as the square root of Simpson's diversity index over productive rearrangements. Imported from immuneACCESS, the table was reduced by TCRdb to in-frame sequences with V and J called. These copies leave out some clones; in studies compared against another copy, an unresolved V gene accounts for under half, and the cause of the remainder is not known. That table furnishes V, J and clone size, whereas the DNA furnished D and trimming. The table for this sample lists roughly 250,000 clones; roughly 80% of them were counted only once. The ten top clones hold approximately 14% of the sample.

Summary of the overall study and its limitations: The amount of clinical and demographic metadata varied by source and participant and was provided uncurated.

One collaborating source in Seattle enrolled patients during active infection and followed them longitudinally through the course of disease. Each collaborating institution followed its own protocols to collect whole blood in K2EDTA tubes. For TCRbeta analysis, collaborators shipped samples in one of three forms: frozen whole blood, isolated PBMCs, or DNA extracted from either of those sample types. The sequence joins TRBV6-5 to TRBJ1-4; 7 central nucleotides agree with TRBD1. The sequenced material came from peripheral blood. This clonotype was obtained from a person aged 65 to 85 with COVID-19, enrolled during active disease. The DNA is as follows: TGTGCCAGCAGTTACTCATCGACAGGGCAAGAAAAACTGTTTTTT. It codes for CASSYSSTGQEKLFF.